Listed below are T cell receptor beta chains from one sample, sequenced in a study of shared clonotypes between healthy human individuals. Clones were read by immunoSEQ multiplex PCR, and TCRdb kept only the in-frame ones, dropping some. The table lists approximately 2.5 million clones, roughly 93% of them singletons. What was sequenced was naive CD4+ T cells from PBMCs. These receptors all come from a man aged 18 to 30 in good health. Some clones in this sample may be carry-over from other donors' samples. The CDR3 runs from the conserved cysteine through the conserved F or W. A D gene is named only where the DNA matches it firmly.

len | v_gene | d_gene | CDR3aa
14 | TRBV28 | . | CASSLLGGNTEAFF
15 | TRBV5-5 | . | CASSLMTAPNEKLFF
13 | TRBV7-9 | TRBD1 | CASSLDRGQPQHF
15 | TRBV9 | TRBD2 | CASSAGTSGNNEQFF
14 | TRBV18 | . | CASSPPGSGNTIYF
13 | TRBV6-1 | . | CARNTPADRELFF
16 | TRBV5-1 | TRBD1 | CASSGQGAGSGNTIYF
17 | TRBV11-3 | TRBD1 | CASSPRQGLKLFQPQHF
13 | TRBV25-1 | . | CANPYRVWCEQFF
16 | TRBV7-9 | TRBD2 | CASSLNIREGRETQYF
15 | TRBV18 | TRBD1 | CASSPADRDSYGYTF
16 | TRBV4-1 | TRBD1 | CASSQGSGTAHYGYTF
11 | TRBV5-1 | . | CASNQYNEQFF
12 | TRBV2 | . | CASSAEKDTQYF
15 | TRBV5-5 | TRBD2 | CASSFRLAGGNEQFF
15 | TRBV27 | . | CASSLRRANTGELFF
16 | TRBV28 | TRBD2 | CASSFLLAGVGYEQFF
13 | TRBV9 | . | CASSVDRWETQYF
13 | TRBV6-5 | TRBD1 | CASSLPGGIEQFF
14 | TRBV11-3 | TRBD2 | CASSASGRSGEQFF
19 | TRBV5-8 | TRBD2 | CASSLALLAGGPRTDTQYF
15 | TRBV28 | TRBD1 | CASSPRDRGYTEAFF
16 | TRBV18 | TRBD2 | CATVGGVSPGANVLTF
15 | TRBV7-6 | TRBD1 | CASSRAGGSGNTIYF
12 | TRBV2 | TRBD1 | CAGQGSKGEAFF
16 | TRBV7-2 | TRBD1 | CASSGRPGTGSYEQYF
16 | TRBV5-1 | TRBD2 | CASSLGLAVSTDTQYF
16 | TRBV5-4 | TRBD2 | CASSLVASGSLNEQFF
14 | TRBV19 | TRBD1 | CASTVQGSKGEQFF
18 | TRBV9 | TRBD2 | CASSVRPGTSGPTYEQYF
15 | TRBV6-5 | . | CASSYWGGDNSPLHF
16 | TRBV7-2 | TRBD1 | CASSLNRDPGGNEQFF
14 | TRBV6-1 | . | CASSVGQGRSPLHF
17 | TRBV19 | . | CASSLGFWDQGKTEAFF
15 | TRBV7-8 | TRBD1 | CASSLLGTGADTQYF
12 | TRBV7-3 | . | CASSFIAGELFF
18 | TRBV7-3 | TRBD2 | CASSLTAAAGGHTDTQYF
15 | TRBV7-3 | . | CASSPGAGRNYGYTF
13 | TRBV28 | . | CASSLLGLNVLTF
18 | TRBV4-3 | TRBD2 | CASSQAVGLAGTYNEQFF
17 | TRBV5-1 | . | CASSLTSGPRAKNIQYF
16 | TRBV27 | . | CASSSWGGGSSYEQYF
15 | TRBV2 | TRBD2 | CASSTGTRWSAEQFF
17 | TRBV14 | . | CASSHATGPFGNQPQHF
17 | TRBV7-8 | TRBD2 | CASSHPGASGRQETQYF
15 | TRBV2 | . | CASSESTGPADTQYF
14 | TRBV6-5 | . | CASTLSPPNSPLHF
16 | TRBV5-6 | . | CASTGPSGARGETQYF
14 | TRBV29-1 | . | CSVVSGRGVYEQYF
13 | TRBV2 | . | CASRVSGRDTQYF
13 | TRBV2 | . | CASSPSRSDTQYF
16 | TRBV18 | TRBD1 | CASSPSPDRPNTEAFF
13 | TRBV5-1 | . | CASSAQGDYGYTF
12 | TRBV29-1 | TRBD1 | CSFRTGLDTIYF
15 | TRBV2 | . | CASSAWGGGDEKLFF
14 | TRBV14 | . | CASSQGGPNTEAFF